Each of the 18 T cell receptor beta chains below was sequenced from the same sample in a study of PD-1 blockade in classical Hodgkin lymphoma (dated by TCRdb to about 2020). Sample time point, as interpreted from the label and publication: cycle 4 day 1 (C4D1), after about 6 weeks of nivolumab. All trial patients had relapsed after autologous stem cell transplantation, with cohorts A, B and C differing in prior brentuximab vedotin exposure. The protocol used for the library was the immunoSEQ multiplex PCR assay. Imported from immuneACCESS, the table was reduced by TCRdb to in-frame sequences with V and J called. These copies leave out some clones; in studies compared against another copy, an unresolved V gene accounts for under half, and the cause of the remainder is not known. This sample is represented by about 25,000 clones; 72% of them were singletons. Of the sample, roughly 27% is held by the ten largest clones.

The sample was peripheral blood mononuclear cells (PBMCs), taken before the fourth cycle of nivolumab. All receptors come from a human donor with classical Hodgkin lymphoma.

The chain links TRBV4-1 to TRBJ2-1, with TRBD2 identical over 12 bases. This CDR3 region has 16 residues. Trimming took 1 base from V and 8 from J; bases not matched to a gene: 6. Per germline, CDR1 MGHRA and CDR2 YSYEKL. The CDR3 loop is CASSQAGTSGWDEQFF. Written as DNA, the CDR3 is TGCGCCAGCAGCCAAGCCGGGACTAGCGGGTGGGATGAGCAGTTCTTC.

This clone came up once. The CDR3 sequence: CASSQPDRGNYGYTF. As DNA, the CDR3 is TGTGCCAGCAGCCAACCGGACAGAGGAAACTATGGCTACACCTTC. The gene calls are TRBV5-4 and TRBJ1-2; D might be TRBD1 (6 bases). The germline CDR1 and CDR2 sequences are SGHNT and YYREEE (reference sequence). This CDR3 spans 15 amino acids. Between the trimmed V and J ends, which lost 4 bases and 2 bases, there was a span of 15 bases.

This chain joins TRBV7-2 and TRBJ1-2; D perhaps matches TRBD1 (5 bases). This CDR3 has 13 residues. Germline values: CDR1 SGHTA, CDR2 FQGNSA. V was cut by 5 bases and J by 5 bases, with 12 bases left in between. CDR3 DNA sequence: TGTGCCAGCAGCATTGGGACTCTTTATGGCTACACCTTC. Amino acid sequence: CASSIGTLYGYTF.

Worth noting for this clone: This sample includes further DNA sequences coding for the same CDR3. The chain links TRBV7-2 to TRBJ1-1, with TRBD1 matching over 7 bases. Trimming cost V 0 bases and J 4 bases; bases outside gene matches: 17. The CDR3 totals 19 residues. CDR1 and CDR2 (germline): SGHTA, FQGNSA. The DNA of the CDR3 is TGTGCCAGCAGCTTAGCAAGGAACAGGGGAAGAGGCGGCAGCACTGAAGCTTTCTTT. It yields the protein CASSLARNRGRGGSTEAFF.

As regards this clone: Relative to the germline gene, one junction end is altered; a read error may explain this. The same CDR3 arises from other DNA sequences in this sample as well. This sequence joins TRBV5-1 and TRBJ2-1; D is unresolved. The CDR3 is 15 residues long. Germline assignment: CDR1 SGHRS and CDR2 YFSETQ. CDR3 sequence reads: CASSFLGTGYNEQFF. In DNA form, the CDR3 reads TGCGCCAGTAGCTTCCTGGGCACCGGGTACAATGAGCAGTTCTTC.

The V call is TRBV5-1, the J call TRBJ2-7; 9 bases are a match to TRBD1. The CDR3 extends over 15 amino acids. V shed 0 bases, J shed 7 bases, and the junction held 8 bases outside the gene matches. Per germline, CDR1 SGHRS and CDR2 YFSETQ. CDR3 protein: CASSLGTGGAGEQYF. The CDR3, as DNA: TGCGCCAGCAGCTTGGGTACAGGGGGCGCGGGGGAGCAGTACTTC.

There are a few counts of this clone. The V gene is TRBV2, the J gene TRBJ1-3, with D unclear. Germline V gene lookup returns CDR1 SNHLY and CDR2 FYNNEI. V lost 8 bases and J lost 4, with 12 bases in between. This CDR3 spans 13 amino acids. The CDR3 here is CASRFQSGNTIYF. CDR3 DNA sequence: TGTGCCAGCCGGTTTCAGTCCGGAAACACCATATATTTT.

This chain uses TRBV6-4 with TRBJ1-4; no clear D gene. Germline values: CDR1 MRHNA, CDR2 SNTAGT. V lost 6 bases to trimming and J lost 4 bases, with 18 bases between them. The length of the CDR3 is 16 residues. The CDR3 sequence is CASRDEDRWVNEKLFF. For the CDR3, the DNA is TGTGCCAGCAGAGATGAGGATCGGTGGGTTAATGAAAAACTGTTTTTT.

The table lists this clone with a few counts. This sequence joins TRBV6-1 and TRBJ1-1, with unresolved D. The CDR3 sequence is 14 residues long. CDR1 MNHNS and CDR2 SASEGT come from the germline V gene. V lost 2 bases to trimming and J lost 0 bases, with 7 bases between them. CDR3 loop: CASSEPPLNTEAFF. DNA for the CDR3: TGTGCCAGCAGTGAACCCCCCTTGAACACTGAAGCTTTCTTT.

The chain combines TRBV6-6 with TRBJ1-1; maybe TRBD1 (5 bases). The ends were cut back, 0 bases at V and 6 bases at J, with 17 bases in the middle. This CDR3 is 16 amino acids long. The germline V gene encodes CDR1 MNHNY and CDR2 SVGAGI (reference sequence). The CDR3: CASSYSPGLEIAEAFF. In DNA form, the CDR3 reads TGTGCCAGCAGTTACTCGCCAGGGTTGGAAATTGCTGAAGCTTTCTTT.

The chain joins TRBV30 to TRBJ2-5; maybe TRBD2 (5 bases). CDR1 is GTSNPN and CDR2 is SVGIG in the germline V gene (reference sequence). The CDR3 consists of 14 residues. V dropped 1 base and J dropped 4 bases, with 13 bases sitting between them. In DNA, the CDR3 is TGTGCCTGGAGTGCGGGCCTGGCGGGAGAGACCCAGTACTTC. Its translation: CAWSAGLAGETQYF.

The chain links TRBV5-4 to TRBJ1-6; tentatively, D is TRBD1 (6 bases). The V gene lost 4 bases and the J gene lost 7 bases, with 12 bases spanning the gap. The CDR3 extends over 14 amino acids. Per germline, CDR1 SGHNT and CDR2 YYREEE (reference sequence). CDR3: CASSREQGNSPLHF. For the CDR3, the DNA is TGTGCCAGCAGCCGAGAGCAGGGGAATTCACCCCTCCACTTT. Full variable domain (rest looked up from reference TRBV5-4 and TRBJ1-6): ETGVTQSPTHLIKTRGQQVTLRCSSQSGHNTVSWYQQALGQGPQFIFQYYREEENGRGNFPPRFSGLQFPNYSSELNVNALELDDSALYLCASSREQGNSPLHFGNGTRLTVT.

The V gene is TRBV4-3, the J gene TRBJ2-7; D gene unclear. The CDR3 consists of 15 residues. CDR1 and CDR2 (germline): LGHNA, YSLEER. Trimming left V 2 bases short and J 1 base short, with 12 bases between. CDR3 bases: TGCGCCAGCAGCCAACAAAGGGCCATATCCTACGAGCAGTACTTC. Its protein is CASSQQRAISYEQYF.

The V call is TRBV9, the J call TRBJ2-7, with D hard to call. Trimming pared 0 bases from V and 2 bases from J, leaving 12 bases between. The germline gives CDR1 SGDLS, CDR2 YYNGEE. This CDR3 contains 15 residues. The CDR3 spells CASSVGPGSPYEQYF. CDR3 nucleotide sequence: TGTGCCAGCAGCGTAGGGCCAGGCTCTCCCTACGAGCAGTACTTC.

The rearrangement joins TRBV19 to TRBJ1-6; 7 bases map to TRBD1. Germline assignment: CDR1 LNHDA and CDR2 SQIVND (reference sequence). J gave up 10 bases and V 4 bases, and 13 bases lay outside the gene matches. This CDR3 is 16 amino acids long. The CDR3 reads CASSTTPGQKISPLHF. The CDR3 DNA is TGTGCCAGTAGTACAACCCCGGGACAGAAAATCTCACCCCTCCACTTT.

The chain employs TRBV7-2 and TRBJ2-1; 7 nucleotides align to TRBD1. Germline V lookup: CDR1 SGHTA, CDR2 FQGNSA. V trimming: 5 bases; J trimming: 7 bases; junction bases outside the gene matches: 11. The CDR3 is 15 amino acids. The CDR3 sequence: CASSREGGLGNEQFF. CDR3 nucleotides: TGTGCCAGCAGCCGCGAAGGGGGCTTGGGGAATGAGCAGTTCTTC. The full variable domain, rest sourced from reference TRBV7-2 and TRBJ2-1, is GAGVSQSPSNKVTEKGKDVELRCDPISGHTALYWYRQSLGQGLEFLIYFQGNSAPDKSGLPSDRFSAERTGGSVSTLTIQRTQQEDSAVYLCASSREGGLGNEQFFGPGTRLTVL.

The rearrangement joins TRBV7-9 to TRBJ1-2; D not certain. The CDR3 is 14 residues long. Germline CDR1 and CDR2: SEHNR and FQNEAQ (reference sequence). V lost 5 bases to trimming and J lost 1 base, with 11 bases between them. The CDR3 DNA sequence: TGTGCCAGCAGCCCCTCTAATGTTAACTATGGCTACACCTTC. Amino acids: CASSPSNVNYGYTF.

This clone was picked up a small number of times. The chain uses TRBV5-1 and TRBJ2-1; 7 bases line up with TRBD2. J lost 5 bases, V lost 4 bases, and 3 bases had no gene match. The germline CDR1 and CDR2 sequences are SGHRS and YFSETQ. The CDR3 is made up of 13 amino acids. The CDR3 DNA reads as TGCGCCAGCAGCCCTAGCGGTAACAATGAGCAGTTCTTC. Translating gives CASSPSGNNEQFF.